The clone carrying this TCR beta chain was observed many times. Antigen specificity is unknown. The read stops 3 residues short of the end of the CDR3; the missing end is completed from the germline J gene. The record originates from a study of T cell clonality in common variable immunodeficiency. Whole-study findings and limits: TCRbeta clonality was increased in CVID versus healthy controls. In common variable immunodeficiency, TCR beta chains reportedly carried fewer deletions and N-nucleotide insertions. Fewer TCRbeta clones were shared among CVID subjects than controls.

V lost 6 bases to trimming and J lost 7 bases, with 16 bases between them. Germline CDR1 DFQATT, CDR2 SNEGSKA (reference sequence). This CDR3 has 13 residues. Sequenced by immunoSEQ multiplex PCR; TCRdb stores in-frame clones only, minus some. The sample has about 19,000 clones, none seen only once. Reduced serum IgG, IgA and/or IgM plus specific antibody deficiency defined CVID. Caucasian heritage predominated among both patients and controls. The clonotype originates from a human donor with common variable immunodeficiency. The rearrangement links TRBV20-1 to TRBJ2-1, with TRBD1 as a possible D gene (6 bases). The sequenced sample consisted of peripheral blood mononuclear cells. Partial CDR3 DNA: TGCAGTGCCCTTAGGGGGACGACGAATGAG. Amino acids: CSALRGTTNE. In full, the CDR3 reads CSALRGTTNEQFF.